This TCR beta chain is drawn from a study of control samples from healthy donors and cancer patients. CDR1 and CDR2 from the germline V gene are SGHTA and FQGNSA. The CDR3 loop spans 14 amino acids. Between the trimmed V and J ends, which lost 1 base and 4 bases, there was a span of 7 bases. Clones were read by immunoSEQ multiplex PCR, and TCRdb kept only the in-frame ones, dropping some. The top ten clones hold over 20% of a sample with around 40,000 clones, approximately 89% of them seen once. The chain uses TRBV7-2 and TRBJ1-4; D is undetermined. Sequencing input: PBMCs. The receptor's source is a middle-aged woman with head and neck cancer. For the CDR3, the DNA is TGTGCCAGCAGCTTAGGAGGCTATAATGAAAAACTGTTTTTT. Translating it yields CASSLGGYNEKLFF.